This record covers a single TCR beta chain. Its cognate antigen is unknown. TRB cDNA was prepared as libraries by UMI-labeled 5' RACE. TCRdb reprocessed the 5' RACE reads; each CDR3 protein has one entry and no DNA is given. The listing records over 100,000 distinct CDR3 sequences. Cells classed as naive CD8+ T cells were CD45RO-CCR7+CD27+CD95-. The data were taken from a study of CXCR3-negative and CXCR3-positive naive CD8 T cells. Study context: The libraries together contributed 120 million to 150 million TRB reads, each supplying about 1.5 +/- 0.3 million.

Points from the study as a whole: Memory CD8+ cells showed much lower diversity, while both naive subsets were comparably high. After cryopreservation, expression of CXCR3 was partially reduced, and most assays were run with fresh PBMCs.

CDR1 is SGDLS and CDR2 is YYNGEE in the germline V gene. CDR3 length: 14 residues. The rearrangement uses TRBV9 and TRBJ2-7; absent DNA, TCRdb's TRBD2 call cannot be checked. Sequenced input: naive CXCR3- CD8+ T cells from blood. This sample's subset: CD45RO-CCR7+CD27+CD95- naive CD8+ T cells lacking CXCR3 (TNR3-). The TCR sequence derives from a human donor in good health. Some clones in this sample may be carry-over from other donors' samples. The CDR3: CASVPGLWVREQYF.